This is a list of T cell receptor beta chains from one sample in a study of blood T cell repertoires in COVID-19. The repertoire was sequenced with immunoSEQ multiplex PCR; TCRdb's copy has only in-frame clones and lacks some. The data hold just over 95,000 clones, with approximately 82% observed a single time. What was sequenced was peripheral blood. Receptor source: a man aged 55 to 69 with acute or convalescent COVID-19. Both conserved end residues are part of each CDR3. The D gene is left open where the match is weak. Expanded clones get a size class; other rows say once, few or many, or leave the size out.

TRBJ2-5,TRBV9,.,TRBD2,CASSLEGLAGEETQYF,TGTGCCAGCAGCCTCGAGGGACTAGCGGGAGAAGAGACCCAGTACTTC
TRBJ1-1,TRBV29-1,.,.,CSGRGIDTEAFF,TGCAGCGGGAGGGGCATCGACACTGAAGCTTTCTTT
TRBJ2-1,TRBV3-1/TRBV3-2,.,TRBD1,CASSQTGTGSYNEQFF,TGTGCCAGCAGCCAGACCGGGACAGGGTCCTACAATGAGCAGTTCTTC
TRBJ1-3,TRBV7-5,.,.,CARSLAGTGLVAGNTIYF,TGTGCCAGAAGCTTAGCGGGGACAGGTTTGGTTGCTGGAAACACCATATATTTT
TRBJ1-1,TRBV25-1,.,TRBD1,CASRDDRGVLEAFF,TGTGCCAGCAGGGACGACAGGGGGGTACTTGAAGCTTTCTTT
TRBJ1-1,TRBV2,once,.,CASSRDTPGFTEAFF,TGTGCCAGCAGTAGGGACACTCCTGGGTTCACTGAAGCTTTCTTT
TRBJ2-1,TRBV9,.,.,CASSVGGGNEQFF,TGTGCCAGCAGCGTGGGTGGAGGGAATGAGCAGTTCTTC
TRBJ2-1,TRBV9,.,TRBD2,CASSVTFGGRAGNEQFF,TGTGCCAGCAGCGTCACCTTCGGCGGGAGGGCGGGCAATGAGCAGTTCTTC
TRBJ2-4,TRBV6-5,.,TRBD1,CASSYSRGQANIQYF,TGTGCCAGCAGTTACTCAAGGGGACAGGCAAACATTCAGTACTTC
TRBJ1-6,TRBV4-1,many,.,CASGAGSSYNSPLHF,TGCGCCAGCGGGGCGGGAAGCTCCTATAATTCACCCCTCCACTTT
TRBJ1-5,TRBV7-2,.,.,CASSLVAGGGSISNQPQHF,TGTGCCAGCAGCTTAGTAGCTGGGGGAGGGAGTATTAGCAATCAGCCCCAGCATTTT
TRBJ2-1,TRBV6-2/TRBV6-3,once,.,CASSQGWAEQFF,TGTGCCAGCAGTCAGGGGTGGGCCGAGCAGTTCTTC
TRBJ2-2,TRBV18,.,.,CASSPRSLKSTGTGELFF,TGTGCCAGCTCACCCCGGAGCTTGAAGTCGACCGGCACCGGGGAGCTGTTTTTT
TRBJ1-1,TRBV12-3/TRBV12-4,.,.,CASRSNTEAFF,TGTGCCAGCAGGTCTAACACTGAAGCTTTCTTT
TRBJ1-1,TRBV3-1/TRBV3-2,.,.,CASSESGNTEAFF,TGTGCCAGCAGTGAATCGGGGAACACTGAAGCTTTCTTT
TRBJ1-5,TRBV30,once,TRBD1,CAWSVPAGGSPQHF,TGTGCCTGGAGTGTACCCGCAGGGGGTTCGCCCCAGCATTTT
TRBJ1-2,TRBV30,.,TRBD1,CAWRRQGERQNGYTF,TGTGCCTGGAGACGACAGGGTGAGAGGCAAAATGGCTACACCTTC
TRBJ2-3,TRBV24-1,once,.,CATSDLLPGTLPSTDTQYF,TGTGCCACCAGTGATTTGCTCCCGGGGACTTTACCTAGCACAGATACGCAGTATTTT
TRBJ2-3,TRBV7-7,.,.,CASSLAPSRTDTQYF,TGTGCCAGCAGCTTAGCCCCCTCTAGAACAGATACGCAGTATTTT
TRBJ1-1,TRBV10-3,.,.,CAISESGGAGGNTEAFF,TGTGCCATCAGTGAGTCGGGGGGGGCCGGAGGGAACACTGAAGCTTTCTTT
TRBJ2-1,TRBV6-5,.,TRBD2,CASKPGLAGNEQFF,TGTGCCAGCAAACCGGGACTAGCGGGCAATGAGCAGTTCTTC
TRBJ2-1,TRBV7-2,.,TRBD2,CASSLRTSGVNEQFF,TGTGCCAGCAGCCTCCGGACTAGCGGGGTAAATGAGCAGTTCTTC
TRBJ1-6,TRBV10-1,few,TRBD1,CASSEPLTGGRYNSPLHF,TGCGCCAGCAGTGAGCCCCTTACAGGGGGCCGCTATAATTCACCCCTCCACTTT
TRBJ2-1,TRBV4-1,.,.,CASSHLQDNEQFF,TGCGCCAGCAGCCATCTACAGGATAATGAGCAGTTCTTC
TRBJ2-7,TRBV19,once,TRBD1,CASSRDRSTYEQYF,TGTGCCAGTTCGAGGGACAGGTCGACCTACGAGCAGTACTTC
TRBJ1-2,TRBV6-5,.,.,CASSGTSYGYTF,TGTGCCAGCAGCGGGACAAGCTATGGCTACACCTTC
TRBJ2-7,TRBV29-1,.,TRBD1,CSARGQAVEQYF,TGCAGCGCCAGGGGACAGGCGGTGGAGCAGTACTTC
TRBJ2-5,TRBV7-9,medium-sized,.,CASSYLGAETQYF,TGTGCCAGCAGCTACCTAGGGGCAGAGACCCAGTACTTC
TRBJ2-1,TRBV25-1,.,TRBD2,CASSPGTSGSWLNNEQFF,TGTGCCAGCAGCCCCGGGACTAGCGGGAGTTGGTTGAACAATGAGCAGTTCTTC
TRBJ2-5,TRBV24-1,.,.,CATSDQGQETQYF,TGTGCCACCAGTGACCAGGGTCAGGAGACCCAGTACTTC
TRBJ1-1,TRBV19,.,.,CASSSTGFLNTEAFF,TGTGCCAGTAGTTCGACAGGTTTCCTGAACACTGAAGCTTTCTTT
TRBJ2-1,TRBV19,.,TRBD2,CASSQTSANAIF,TGTGCCAGTAGTCAGACTAGCGCCAACGCGATCTTC
TRBJ2-3,TRBV5-1,few,.,CASSLAPQGRADTQYF,TGCGCCAGCAGCTTGGCCCCGCAGGGGCGTGCAGATACGCAGTATTTT
TRBJ1-2,TRBV12-3/TRBV12-4,.,TRBD1,CASSLPTGAITF,TGTGCCAGCAGTTTACCCACAGGGGCCATCACCTTC
TRBJ2-1,TRBV4-1,few,.,CASSPQERAYNEQFF,TGCGCCAGCAGCCCTCAGGAGCGGGCCTACAATGAGCAGTTCTTC
TRBJ2-1,TRBV11-2,.,TRBD2,CASSSPGTRSYNEQFF,TGTGCCAGCAGCTCACCCGGGACTAGGTCTTACAATGAGCAGTTCTTC
TRBJ2-7,TRBV5-1,.,.,CASSLGGDSYEQYF,TGCGCCAGCAGCTTGGGAGGAGACAGCTACGAGCAGTACTTC
TRBJ2-2,TRBV11-2,.,TRBD2,CASSLGLASGSRSGELFF,TGTGCCAGCAGCTTAGGATTGGCTAGCGGGAGTCGATCCGGGGAGCTGTTTTTT
TRBJ1-1,TRBV7-2,.,.,CASSSGGANTEAFF,TGTGCCAGCAGCTCCGGGGGGGCGAACACTGAAGCTTTCTTT
TRBJ2-5,TRBV10-3,.,.,CAISESLEGETQYF,TGTGCCATCAGTGAGTCTCTGGAGGGAGAGACCCAGTACTTC
TRBJ2-7,TRBV11-3,.,TRBD2,CASSPSGGNTYEQYF,TGTGCCAGCAGCCCCAGCGGGGGGAACACCTACGAGCAGTACTTC
TRBJ1-1,TRBV9,.,.,CASSVVGGFNTEAFF,TGTGCCAGCAGCGTAGTAGGAGGGTTCAACACTGAAGCTTTCTTT
TRBJ1-2,TRBV11-3,.,TRBD1,CASSPQGAGFYGYTF,TGTGCCAGCAGCCCACAGGGGGCAGGATTCTATGGCTACACCTTC
TRBJ1-5,TRBV9,.,.,CASSAAINQPQHF,TGTGCCAGCAGCGCCGCGATTAATCAGCCCCAGCATTTT
TRBJ1-1,TRBV9,.,TRBD1,CASSSTTGDRGRGAFF,TGTGCCAGCAGCTCAACGACCGGGGACAGGGGAAGAGGTGCTTTCTTT
TRBJ2-3,TRBV19,.,TRBD2,CASMGTSASTDTQYF,TGTGCCAGTATGGGGACTAGCGCAAGCACAGATACGCAGTATTTT
TRBJ1-6,TRBV10-3,.,TRBD1,CAAREGQGGNSPLHF,TGTGCCGCCAGAGAGGGACAGGGGGGCAATTCACCCCTCCACTTT
TRBJ2-1,TRBV3-1/TRBV3-2,.,.,CASSQGQPWYNEQFF,TGTGCCAGCAGCCAAGGACAGCCCTGGTACAATGAGCAGTTCTTC
TRBJ1-2,TRBV4-2,once,TRBD1,CASSSLSGTGSFIGYGYTF,TGTGCCAGCAGCTCACTCTCCGGGACAGGGTCATTTATAGGCTATGGCTACACCTTC
TRBJ2-2,TRBV29-1,.,.,CSVEAEQATGELFF,TGCAGCGTTGAAGCAGAACAGGCCACCGGGGAGCTGTTTTTT
TRBJ1-4,TRBV3-1/TRBV3-2,.,.,CASSPSGIGNEKLFF,TGTGCCAGCAGCCCTTCGGGGATTGGTAATGAAAAACTGTTTTTT
TRBJ2-1,TRBV19,.,TRBD2,CASIPGVAGGPSYNEQFF,TGTGCCAGTATCCCGGGGGTAGCGGGAGGGCCCTCCTACAATGAGCAGTTCTTC
TRBJ2-5,TRBV12-3/TRBV12-4,.,TRBD2,CAASGGLQETQYF,TGTGCCGCTAGCGGGGGGCTTCAAGAGACCCAGTACTTC
TRBJ1-1,TRBV7-8,.,TRBD1,CASSRQGGEMGNTEAFF,TGTGCCAGCAGCCGACAGGGAGGGGAAATGGGTAACACTGAAGCTTTCTTT
TRBJ2-3,TRBV11-3,.,.,CASSLGEPPDTQYF,TGTGCCAGCAGCTTAGGCGAGCCACCGGATACGCAGTATTTT
TRBJ1-5,TRBV7-2,.,.,CASSLRRGSGQPQHF,TGTGCCAGCAGCTTAAGAAGGGGGTCGGGTCAGCCCCAGCATTTT
TRBJ1-6,TRBV27,.,.,CASGTDSYNSPLHF,TGTGCCAGCGGCACGGACAGCTATAATTCACCCCTCCACTTT
TRBJ2-7,TRBV15,.,.,CATSRDRRGRPYEQYF,TGTGCCACCAGCAGAGATCGACGGGGAAGGCCCTACGAGCAGTACTTC
TRBJ2-3,TRBV6-2/TRBV6-3,many,.,CASSSEGDTQYF,TGTGCCAGCAGTTCGGAGGGAGATACGCAGTATTTT
TRBJ2-3,TRBV9,.,.,CASSPPTVASTDTQYF,TGTGCCAGCAGCCCCCCGACGGTAGCTAGCACAGATACGCAGTATTTT